The present entry profiles one T cell receptor (beta chain) with its context. This specimen belongs to a study of blood T cell repertoires in COVID-19. Repertoires were generated with immunoSEQ multiplex PCR, while TCRdb's copy carries only in-frame clones and drops some. The table records approximately 270,000 clones, approximately 84% of them present only once. The germline V and J ends were trimmed by 3 bases and 5 bases, with 10 bases remaining between them. Germline V gene lookup returns CDR1 DFQATT and CDR2 SNEGSKA (reference sequence). The CDR3 has 12 residues. Categorization into cohorts depended on clinical history that participants reported. Donors in Cohort 3 counted as recovered after two negative PCRs, clearance, or symptom resolution.

The specimen sequenced was PBMCs or T cells enriched from blood (not recorded which). The rearrangement uses TRBV20-1 and TRBJ1-2; D call uncertain. The sequence was obtained from a man aged 35 to 55 who had recovered from COVID-19. Here the CDR3 DNA reads TGCAGTGCTAGTCCCCTACTTTATGGCTACACCTTC. Residues: CSASPLLYGYTF.